This entry is about one T cell receptor (beta chain). Its antigen is undetermined. A sample-barcoded 5' primer and a J-beta primer mix were used in a second PCR of roughly 7 to 12 cycles. Every sample gave at least 3 million paired-end reads containing CDR3. TCRdb fed the 5' RACE reads into MiXCR, producing one record per CDR3 protein. The sample lists approximately 690,000 distinct CDR3 sequences, around three fifths occurring once. Every participating donor contributed around 9.5 milliliters of peripheral blood through a draw. With each sample, at least 5 micrograms of total RNA were extracted. V was clipped by 1 base and J by 5 bases, with 12 bases between them. The CDR3 consists of 14 residues. CDR1 SGHRS and CDR2 YFSETQ come from the germline V gene. This record belongs to a study of blood T cells in healthy people across ages. The study's findings and limits: Roughly linear age-related decline in beta diversity appeared, significant by age approximately 41.

This receptor was identified in a man in his sixties in good health. Sequencing was performed on blood. The chain employs TRBV5-1 and TRBJ1-1; no clear D. For the CDR3, the DNA is TGCGCCAGCAGCTTGCCCGGGGAGGTTACTGAAGCTTTCTTT. It codes for CASSLPGEVTEAFF.